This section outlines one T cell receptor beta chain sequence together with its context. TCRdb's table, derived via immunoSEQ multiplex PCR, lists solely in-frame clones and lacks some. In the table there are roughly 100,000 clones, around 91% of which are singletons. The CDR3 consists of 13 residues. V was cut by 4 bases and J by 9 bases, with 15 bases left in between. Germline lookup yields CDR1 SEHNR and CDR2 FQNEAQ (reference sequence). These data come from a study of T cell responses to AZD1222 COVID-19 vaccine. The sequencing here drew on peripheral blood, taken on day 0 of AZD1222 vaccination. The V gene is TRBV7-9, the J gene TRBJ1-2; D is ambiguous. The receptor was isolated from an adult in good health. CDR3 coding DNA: TGTGCCAGCAGCTCCGGGCCCACGCGCAGCTACACCTTC. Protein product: CASSSGPTRSYTF.